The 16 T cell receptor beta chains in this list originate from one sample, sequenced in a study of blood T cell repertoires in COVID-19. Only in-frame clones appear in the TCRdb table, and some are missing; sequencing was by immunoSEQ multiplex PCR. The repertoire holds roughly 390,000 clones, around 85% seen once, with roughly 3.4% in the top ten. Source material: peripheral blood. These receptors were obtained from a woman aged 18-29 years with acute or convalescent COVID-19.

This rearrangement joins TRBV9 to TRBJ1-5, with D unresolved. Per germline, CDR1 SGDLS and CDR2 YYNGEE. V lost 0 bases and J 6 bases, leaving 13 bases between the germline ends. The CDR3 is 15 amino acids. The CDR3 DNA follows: TGTGCCAGCAGCGTAGATGTGGGTGAGGGTCAGCCCCAGCATTTT. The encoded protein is CASSVDVGEGQPQHF.

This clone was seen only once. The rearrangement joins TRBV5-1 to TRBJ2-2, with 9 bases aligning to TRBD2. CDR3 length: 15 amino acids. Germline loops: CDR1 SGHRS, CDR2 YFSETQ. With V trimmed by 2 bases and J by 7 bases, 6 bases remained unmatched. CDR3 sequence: CASSFASGVGGELFF. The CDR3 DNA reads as TGCGCCAGCAGCTTTGCTAGCGGGGTCGGCGGGGAGCTGTTTTTT.

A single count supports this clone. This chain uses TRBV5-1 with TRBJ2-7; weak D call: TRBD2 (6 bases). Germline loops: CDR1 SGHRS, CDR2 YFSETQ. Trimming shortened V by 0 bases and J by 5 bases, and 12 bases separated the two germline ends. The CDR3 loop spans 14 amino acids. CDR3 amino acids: CASSLGRPGDEQYF. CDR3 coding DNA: TGCGCCAGCAGCTTGGGACGGCCGGGGGACGAGCAGTACTTC.

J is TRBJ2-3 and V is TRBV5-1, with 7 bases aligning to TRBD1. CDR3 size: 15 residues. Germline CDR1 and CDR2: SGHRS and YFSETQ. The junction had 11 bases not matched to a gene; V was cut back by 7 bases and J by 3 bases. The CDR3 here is CASGRQGADTDTQYF. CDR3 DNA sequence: TGCGCCAGCGGACGACAGGGTGCAGATACAGATACGCAGTATTTT.

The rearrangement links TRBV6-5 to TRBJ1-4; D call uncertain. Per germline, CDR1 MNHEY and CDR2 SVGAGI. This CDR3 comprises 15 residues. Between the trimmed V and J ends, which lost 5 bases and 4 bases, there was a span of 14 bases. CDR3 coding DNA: TGTGCCAGCAGTCGAATGGTAGCCCTTAATGAAAAACTGTTTTTT. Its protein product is CASSRMVALNEKLFF.

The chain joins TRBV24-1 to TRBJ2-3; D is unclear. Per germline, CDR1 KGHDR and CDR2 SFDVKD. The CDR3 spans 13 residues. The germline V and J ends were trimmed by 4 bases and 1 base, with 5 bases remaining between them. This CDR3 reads CATSEAGTDTQYF. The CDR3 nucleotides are TGTGCCACCAGTGAAGCTGGCACAGATACGCAGTATTTT.

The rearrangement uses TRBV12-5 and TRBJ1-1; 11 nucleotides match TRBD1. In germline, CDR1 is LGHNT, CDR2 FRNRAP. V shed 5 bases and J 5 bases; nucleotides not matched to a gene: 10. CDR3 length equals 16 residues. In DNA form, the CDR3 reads TGTGCTAGTGGTCTCGAACCGGGACAGGGGGGGACTGAAGCTTTCTTT. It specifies CASGLEPGQGGTEAFF.

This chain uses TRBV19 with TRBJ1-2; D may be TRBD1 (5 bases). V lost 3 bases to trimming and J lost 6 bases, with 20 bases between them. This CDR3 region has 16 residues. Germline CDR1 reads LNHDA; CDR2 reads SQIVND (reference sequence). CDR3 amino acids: CASSMDYRRGINGYTF. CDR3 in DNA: TGTGCCAGTAGTATGGATTACAGAAGGGGAATAAATGGCTACACCTTC.

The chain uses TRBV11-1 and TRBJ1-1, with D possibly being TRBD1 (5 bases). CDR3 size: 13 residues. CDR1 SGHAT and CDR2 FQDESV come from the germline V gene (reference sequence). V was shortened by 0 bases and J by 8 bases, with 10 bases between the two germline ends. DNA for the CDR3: TGTGCCAGCAGCTTAGCCACGGCAGGGGAAGCTTTCTTT. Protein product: CASSLATAGEAFF.

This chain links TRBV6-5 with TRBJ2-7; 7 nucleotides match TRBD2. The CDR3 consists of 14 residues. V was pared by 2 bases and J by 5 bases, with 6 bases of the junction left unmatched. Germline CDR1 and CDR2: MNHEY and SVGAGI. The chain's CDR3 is CASSYMREGNEQYF. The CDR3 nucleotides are TGTGCCAGCAGTTACATGAGGGAGGGAAACGAGCAGTACTTC.

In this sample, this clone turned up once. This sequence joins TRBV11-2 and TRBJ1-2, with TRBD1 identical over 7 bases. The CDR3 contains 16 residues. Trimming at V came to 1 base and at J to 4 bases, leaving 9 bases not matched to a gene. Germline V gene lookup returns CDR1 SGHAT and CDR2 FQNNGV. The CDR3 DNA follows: TGTGCCAGCAGCTTAGTCACACAGGGGTTGGGCTATGGCTACACCTTC. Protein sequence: CASSLVTQGLGYGYTF.

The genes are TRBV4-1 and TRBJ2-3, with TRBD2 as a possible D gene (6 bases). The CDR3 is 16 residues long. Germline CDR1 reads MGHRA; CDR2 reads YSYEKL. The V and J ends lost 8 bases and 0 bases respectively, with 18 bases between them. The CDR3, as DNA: TGCGCCAGCGGGGACTTTATTGACTCTAGCACAGATACGCAGTATTTT. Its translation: CASGDFIDSSTDTQYF.

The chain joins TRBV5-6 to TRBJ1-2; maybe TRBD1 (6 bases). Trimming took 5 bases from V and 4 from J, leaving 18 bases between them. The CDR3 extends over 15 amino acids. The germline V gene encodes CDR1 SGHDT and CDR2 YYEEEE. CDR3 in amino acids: CASRDWTVPLYGYTF. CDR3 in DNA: TGTGCCAGCAGGGATTGGACAGTGCCTCTCTATGGCTACACCTTC.

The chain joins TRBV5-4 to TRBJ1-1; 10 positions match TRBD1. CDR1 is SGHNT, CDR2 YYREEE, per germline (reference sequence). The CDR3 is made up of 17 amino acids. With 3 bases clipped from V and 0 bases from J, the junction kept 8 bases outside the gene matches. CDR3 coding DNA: TGTGCCAGCAGCTACGGGACAGGGGCTTTCGTGAACACTGAAGCTTTCTTT. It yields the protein CASSYGTGAFVNTEAFF.

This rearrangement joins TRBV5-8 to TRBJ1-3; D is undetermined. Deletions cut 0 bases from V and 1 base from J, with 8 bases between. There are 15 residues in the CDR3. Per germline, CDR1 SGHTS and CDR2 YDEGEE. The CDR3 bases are TGTGCCAGCAGCTTGGAAGGGAGTTCTGGAAACACCATATATTTT. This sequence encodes CASSLEGSSGNTIYF.

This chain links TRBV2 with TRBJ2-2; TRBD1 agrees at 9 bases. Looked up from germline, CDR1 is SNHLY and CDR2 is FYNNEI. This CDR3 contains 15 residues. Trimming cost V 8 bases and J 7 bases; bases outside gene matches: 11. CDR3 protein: CASGPGQGIGGELFF. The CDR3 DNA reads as TGTGCCAGCGGACCGGGACAGGGAATTGGCGGGGAGCTGTTTTTT.